Each of the 14 T cell receptor beta chains below was sequenced from the same sample in a study of patients and donors after allogeneic stem cell transplantation. In TCRdb, the RT-PCR reads were re-called with MiXCR into one record per CDR3 protein. The sample carries approximately 150,000 distinct CDR3 sequences, approximately 31% recorded once. Sequencing used blood, either unsorted or a sorted T cell fraction (not recorded which). The source is a human donor who was either an allogeneic HSCT recipient or a stem cell or donor lymphocyte infusion donor (not recorded which). It is not recorded whose cells these are; they may come from a transplant donor.

This clonotype was observed many times. V is TRBV10-3 and J is TRBJ1-6; D is undetermined. The CDR3 has 12 amino acids. V was cut by 0 bases and J by 9 bases, with 3 bases left in between. Per the germline V gene, CDR1 is ENHRY and CDR2 is SYGVKD. The CDR3 sequence: CAISESASPLHF. The CDR3 DNA follows: TGTGCCATCAGTGAGTCTGCTTCACCCCTCCACTTT.

V is TRBV6-5 and J is TRBJ1-4; a weak D match, TRBD1 (6 bases). This CDR3 region has 16 residues. Germline lookup yields CDR1 MNHEY and CDR2 SVGAGI. V dropped 0 bases and J dropped 10 bases, with 18 bases sitting between them. The CDR3 bases are TGTGCCAGCAGTTACTCGGGAGGGGGTGTTTACGGAAAACTGTTTTTT. It encodes CASSYSGGGVYGKLFF.

V and J are TRBV20-1 and TRBJ1-4; no clear D gene. Germline V gene data show CDR1 as DFQATT and CDR2 as SNEGSKA (reference sequence). The CDR3 contains 12 residues. V shed 5 bases and J shed 7 bases, with 11 bases lying between them. CDR3 sequence (DNA): TGCAGTGCTTATGGCCAAGTTGAAAAACTGTTTTTT. This codes for CSAYGQVEKLFF.

This clonotype was seen at least ten times. In nucleotides, the CDR3 is TGTGCCAGCAGCTTATACACAGGGGACACTCAGCCCCAGCATTTT. This codes for CASSLYTGDTQPQHF. The V and J genes are TRBV5-6 and TRBJ1-5, with 7 bases matching TRBD1. CDR1 and CDR2 from the germline V gene are SGHDT and YYEEEE. The CDR3 runs to 15 residues. V dropped 2 bases and J dropped 6; count of bases not matched to a gene: 8.

The rearrangement joins TRBV6-5 to TRBJ2-4; 9 bases align to TRBD1. CDR3 length equals 14 residues. With V trimmed by 6 bases and J by 9 bases, 9 bases remained unmatched. Germline CDR1 and CDR2: MNHEY and SVGAGI. CDR3 DNA sequence: TGTGCCAGCAGCCCGGGACAGGGATTTAGCATTCAGTACTTC. This encodes CASSPGQGFSIQYF.

The V call is TRBV10-3, the J call TRBJ2-1; possibly TRBD1 for D (6 bases). Trimming took 3 bases from V and 0 from J, leaving 12 bases between them. The CDR3 contains 16 residues. Germline V lookup: CDR1 ENHRY, CDR2 SYGVKD. The CDR3 protein is CAISDLDRPSYNEQFF. Written as DNA, the CDR3 is TGTGCCATCAGTGACCTAGACAGGCCCTCCTACAATGAGCAGTTCTTC.

The table lists this clonotype with a few counts. The gene calls are TRBV24-1 and TRBJ2-3; D is ambiguous. The CDR3 contains 13 residues. The germline CDR1 and CDR2 sequences are KGHDR and SFDVKD. V was shortened by 2 bases and J by 5 bases, with 7 bases between the two germline ends. The CDR3 spells CATSDSGRDTQYF. CDR3 in DNA: TGTGCCACCAGTGATTCTGGAAGAGATACGCAGTATTTT.

DNA for the CDR3: TGTGCCAGCAGCTCGCCCGGACAGGGTTACACCTTC. Translated: CASSSPGQGYTF. The chain recombines TRBV7-9 with TRBJ1-2, with TRBD1 matching 8 bases. V shed 4 bases and J 11 bases; nucleotides not matched to a gene: 6. The CDR3 totals 12 residues. Germline V gives CDR1 SEHNR, CDR2 FQNEAQ (reference sequence). Variable domain in full (rest from reference TRBV7-9 and TRBJ1-2): DTGVSQNPRHKITKRGQNVTFRCDPISEHNRLYWYRQTLGQGPEFLTYFQNEAQLEKSRLLSDRFSAERPKGSFSTLEIQRTEQGDSAMYLCASSSPGQGYTFGSGTRLTVV.

This clonotype appeared many times. CDR3 nucleotide sequence: TGTGCCAGCAGTTTGCTACCTGGGGTCTATGGCTACACCTTC. Translation: CASSLLPGVYGYTF. The rearrangement uses TRBV28 and TRBJ1-2; D unresolved. This CDR3 region has 14 residues. V was pared by 3 bases and J by 4 bases, with 12 bases between. The germline gives CDR1 MDHEN, CDR2 SYDVKM.

The chain employs TRBV7-9 and TRBJ2-7, with TRBD2 matching 7 bases. Germline V gene data show CDR1 as SEHNR and CDR2 as FQNEAQ (reference sequence). The CDR3 is 12 amino acids. V was clipped by 8 bases and J by 3 bases; unmatched bases: 4. In DNA form, the CDR3 reads TGTGCCAGCGGCGGGAGCCACTACGAGCAGTACTTC. Amino acids: CASGGSHYEQYF.

The chain carries TRBV10-3 and TRBJ1-1; D is undetermined. This CDR3 region has 13 residues. Germline assignment: CDR1 ENHRY and CDR2 SYGVKD. V lost 8 bases to trimming and J lost 1 base, with 11 bases between them. The CDR3 nucleotides are TGTGCCATCTCGGGAAGGTCGAACACTGAAGCTTTCTTT. Protein sequence: CAISGRSNTEAFF.

CDR3 loop: CASSSKRGTSYNEQFF. For the CDR3, the DNA is TGTGCCAGCAGTTCTAAGCGGGGTACATCCTACAATGAGCAGTTCTTC. The gene calls are TRBV6-5 and TRBJ2-1; 7 bases align to TRBD2. V dropped 4 bases and J dropped 1; count of bases not matched to a gene: 7. The CDR3 contains 16 residues. The germline CDR1 and CDR2 sequences are MNHEY and SVGAGI.

The rearrangement joins TRBV5-1 to TRBJ2-1, with 14 bases aligning to TRBD2. The CDR3 spans 18 residues. CDR1 is SGHRS and CDR2 is YFSETQ in the germline V gene. Trimming took 1 base from V and 4 from J; bases not matched to a gene: 7. The CDR3 DNA sequence: TGCGCCAGCAGCTTGCCAGGGAGACTAGCGGGAGGGTACAATGAGCAGTTCTTC. The encoded protein is CASSLPGRLAGGYNEQFF.

This clonotype was picked up a small number of times. The J gene is TRBJ2-1, the V gene TRBV29-1; no reliable D call. The germline gives CDR1 SQVTM, CDR2 ANQGSEA. Trimming removed 3 bases from V and 4 bases from J, with 4 bases in between. This CDR3 is 11 amino acids long. The CDR3 DNA follows: TGCAGCGTTGAGAGGTACAATGAGCAGTTCTTC. Its translation: CSVERYNEQFF.